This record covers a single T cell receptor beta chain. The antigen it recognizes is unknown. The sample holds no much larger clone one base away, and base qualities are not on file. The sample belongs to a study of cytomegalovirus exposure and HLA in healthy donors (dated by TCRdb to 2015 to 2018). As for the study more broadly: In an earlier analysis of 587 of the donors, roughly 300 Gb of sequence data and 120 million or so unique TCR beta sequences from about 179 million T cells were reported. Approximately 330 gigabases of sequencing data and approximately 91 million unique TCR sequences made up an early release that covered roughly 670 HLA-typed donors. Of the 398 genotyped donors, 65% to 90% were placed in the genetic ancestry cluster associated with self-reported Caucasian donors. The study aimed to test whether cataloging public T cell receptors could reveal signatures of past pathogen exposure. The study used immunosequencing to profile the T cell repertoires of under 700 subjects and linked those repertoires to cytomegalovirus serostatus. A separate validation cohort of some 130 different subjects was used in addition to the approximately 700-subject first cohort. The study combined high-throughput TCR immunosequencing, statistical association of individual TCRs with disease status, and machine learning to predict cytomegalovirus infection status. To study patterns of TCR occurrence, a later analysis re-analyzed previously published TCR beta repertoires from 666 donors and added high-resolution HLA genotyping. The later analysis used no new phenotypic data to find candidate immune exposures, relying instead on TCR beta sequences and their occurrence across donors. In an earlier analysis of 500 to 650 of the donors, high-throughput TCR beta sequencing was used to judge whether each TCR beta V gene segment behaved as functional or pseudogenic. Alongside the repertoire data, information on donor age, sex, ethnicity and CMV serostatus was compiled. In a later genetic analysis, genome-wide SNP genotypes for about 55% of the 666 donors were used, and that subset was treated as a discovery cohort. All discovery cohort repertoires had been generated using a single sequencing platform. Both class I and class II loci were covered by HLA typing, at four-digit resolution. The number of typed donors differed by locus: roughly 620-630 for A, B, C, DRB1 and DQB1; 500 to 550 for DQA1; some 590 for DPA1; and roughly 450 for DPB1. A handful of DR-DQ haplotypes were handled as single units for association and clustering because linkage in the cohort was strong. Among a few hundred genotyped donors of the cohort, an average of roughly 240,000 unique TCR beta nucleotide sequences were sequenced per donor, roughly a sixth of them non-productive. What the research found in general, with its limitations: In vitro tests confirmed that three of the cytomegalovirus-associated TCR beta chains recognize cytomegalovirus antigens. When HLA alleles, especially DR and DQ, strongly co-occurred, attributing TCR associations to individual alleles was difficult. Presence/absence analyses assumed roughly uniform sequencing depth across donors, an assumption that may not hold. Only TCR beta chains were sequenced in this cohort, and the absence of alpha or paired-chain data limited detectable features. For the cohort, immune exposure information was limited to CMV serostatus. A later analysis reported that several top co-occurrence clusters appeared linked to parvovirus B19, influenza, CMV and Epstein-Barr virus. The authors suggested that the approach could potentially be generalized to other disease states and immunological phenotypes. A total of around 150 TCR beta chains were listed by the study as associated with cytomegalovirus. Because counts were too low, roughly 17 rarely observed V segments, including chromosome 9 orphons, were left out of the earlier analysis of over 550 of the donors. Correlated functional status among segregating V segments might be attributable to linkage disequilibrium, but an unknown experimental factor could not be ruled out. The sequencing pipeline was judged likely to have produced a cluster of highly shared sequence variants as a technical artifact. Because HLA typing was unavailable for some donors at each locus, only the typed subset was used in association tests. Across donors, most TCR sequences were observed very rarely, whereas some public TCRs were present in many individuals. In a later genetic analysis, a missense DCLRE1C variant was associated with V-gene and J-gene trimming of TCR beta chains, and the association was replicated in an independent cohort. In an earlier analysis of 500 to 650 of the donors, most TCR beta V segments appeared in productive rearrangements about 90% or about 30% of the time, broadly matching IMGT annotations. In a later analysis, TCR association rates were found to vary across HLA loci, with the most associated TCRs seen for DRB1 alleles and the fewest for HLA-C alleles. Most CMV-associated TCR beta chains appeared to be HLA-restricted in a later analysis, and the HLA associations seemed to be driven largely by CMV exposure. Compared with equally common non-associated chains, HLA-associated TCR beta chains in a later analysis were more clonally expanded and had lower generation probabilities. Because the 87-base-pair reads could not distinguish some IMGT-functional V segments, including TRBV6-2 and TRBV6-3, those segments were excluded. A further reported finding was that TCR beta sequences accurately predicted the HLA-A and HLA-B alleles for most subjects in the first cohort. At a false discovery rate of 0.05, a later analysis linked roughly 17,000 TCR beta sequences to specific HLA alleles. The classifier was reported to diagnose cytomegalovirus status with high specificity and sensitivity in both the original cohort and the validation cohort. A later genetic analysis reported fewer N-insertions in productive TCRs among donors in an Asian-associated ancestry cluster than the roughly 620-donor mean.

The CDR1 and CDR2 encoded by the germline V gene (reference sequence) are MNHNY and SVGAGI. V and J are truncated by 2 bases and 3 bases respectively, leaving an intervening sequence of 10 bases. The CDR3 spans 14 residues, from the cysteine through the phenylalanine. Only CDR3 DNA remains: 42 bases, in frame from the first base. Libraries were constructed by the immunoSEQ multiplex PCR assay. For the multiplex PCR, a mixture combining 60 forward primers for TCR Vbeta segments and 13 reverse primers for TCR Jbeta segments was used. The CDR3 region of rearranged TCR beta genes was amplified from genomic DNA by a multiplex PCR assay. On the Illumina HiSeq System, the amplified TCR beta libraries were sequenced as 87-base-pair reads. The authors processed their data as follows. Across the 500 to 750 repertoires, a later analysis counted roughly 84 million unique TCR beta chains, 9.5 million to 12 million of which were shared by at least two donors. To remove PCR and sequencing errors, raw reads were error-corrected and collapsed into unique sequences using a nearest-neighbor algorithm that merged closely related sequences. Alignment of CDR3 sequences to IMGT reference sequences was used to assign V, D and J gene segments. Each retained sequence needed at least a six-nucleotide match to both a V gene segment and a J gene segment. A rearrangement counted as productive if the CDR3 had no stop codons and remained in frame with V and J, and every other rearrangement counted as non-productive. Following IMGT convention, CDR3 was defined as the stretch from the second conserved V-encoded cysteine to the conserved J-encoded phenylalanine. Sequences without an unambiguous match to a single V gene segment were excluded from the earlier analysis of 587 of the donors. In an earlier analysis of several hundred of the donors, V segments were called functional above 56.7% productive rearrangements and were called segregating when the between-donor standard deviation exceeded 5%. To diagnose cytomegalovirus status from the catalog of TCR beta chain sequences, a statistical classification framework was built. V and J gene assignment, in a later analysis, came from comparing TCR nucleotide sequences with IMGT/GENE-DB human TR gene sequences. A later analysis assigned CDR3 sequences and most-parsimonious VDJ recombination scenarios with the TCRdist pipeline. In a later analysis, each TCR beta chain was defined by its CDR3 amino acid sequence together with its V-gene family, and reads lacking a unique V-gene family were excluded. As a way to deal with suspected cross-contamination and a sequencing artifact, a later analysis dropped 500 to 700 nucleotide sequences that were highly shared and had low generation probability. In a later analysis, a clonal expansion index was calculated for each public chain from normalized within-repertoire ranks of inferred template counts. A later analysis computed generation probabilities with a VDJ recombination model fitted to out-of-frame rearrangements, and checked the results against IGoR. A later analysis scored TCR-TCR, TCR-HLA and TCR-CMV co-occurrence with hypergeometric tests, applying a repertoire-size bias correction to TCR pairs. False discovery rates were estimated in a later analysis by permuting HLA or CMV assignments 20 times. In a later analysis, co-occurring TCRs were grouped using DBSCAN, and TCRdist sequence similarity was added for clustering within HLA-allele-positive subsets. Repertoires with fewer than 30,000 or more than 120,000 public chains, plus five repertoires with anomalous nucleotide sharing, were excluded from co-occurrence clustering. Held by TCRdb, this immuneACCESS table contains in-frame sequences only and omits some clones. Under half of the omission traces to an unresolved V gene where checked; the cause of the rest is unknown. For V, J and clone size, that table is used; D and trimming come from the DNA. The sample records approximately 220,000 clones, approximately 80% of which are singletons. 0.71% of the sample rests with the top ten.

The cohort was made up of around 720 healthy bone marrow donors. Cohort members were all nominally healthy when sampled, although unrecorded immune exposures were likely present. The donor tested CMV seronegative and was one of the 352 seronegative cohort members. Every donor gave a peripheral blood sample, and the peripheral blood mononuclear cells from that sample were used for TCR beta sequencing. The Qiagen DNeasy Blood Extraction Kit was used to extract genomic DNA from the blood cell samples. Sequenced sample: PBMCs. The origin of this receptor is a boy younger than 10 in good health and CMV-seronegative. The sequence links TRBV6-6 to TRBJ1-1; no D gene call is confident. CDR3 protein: CASSYGRVDTEAFF. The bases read TGTGCCAGCAGTTACGGGAGGGTTGACACTGAAGCTTTCTTT.